These T cell receptor beta chains were read from a single sample in a study of CD8 T cells in ankylosing spondylitis. TCRdb re-called the 5' RACE reads with MiXCR, one entry per CDR3 protein. The data hold hundreds of thousands of distinct CDR3 sequences, with about 11% observed a single time. The source material was blood, either unsorted or a sorted T cell fraction (not recorded which). These TCRs come from a male donor with ankylosing spondylitis. Both conserved end residues are part of each CDR3. D genes are given only for firm matches. Clone size is not always given. Where it is, it says once, few, many or a class for expanded clones.

TRBJ2-1	TRBD2	TRBV5-1	-	TGCGCCAGCAGCCTGGGGACTAGCGGGAGGAATAATGAGCAGTTCTTC	CASSLGTSGRNNEQFF
TRBJ1-5	-	TRBV10-3	once	TGTGCCATCACCCGGGCCCTAGATCAGCCCCAGCATTTT	CAITRALDQPQHF
TRBJ1-2	-	TRBV7-2	many	TGTGCCAGCAGCTTAAGCGGCAGTAACTATGGCTACACCTTC	CASSLSGSNYGYTF
TRBJ1-2	-	TRBV6-1	many	TGTGCCAGCGCTGGCAGGGCGCACTATGGCTACACCTTC	CASAGRAHYGYTF
TRBJ2-1	TRBD2	TRBV7-9	few	TGTGCCAGCAGCTTAGGACTAGCGGGAAGGTATGAGCAGTTCTTC	CASSLGLAGRYEQFF
TRBJ2-1	TRBD2	TRBV7-9	-	TGTGCCAGCAGCCGACTAGCGGGAGGGCCCCATGAGCAGTTCTTC	CASSRLAGGPHEQFF
TRBJ2-5	TRBD2	TRBV28	few	TGTGCCAGCAGTTCACTAGCGGGCCAAGAGACCCAGTACTTC	CASSSLAGQETQYF
TRBJ1-1	-	TRBV5-1	-	TGCGCCAGCAGCTTGGTGTGGGTCCGGGGGATGAACACTGAAGCTTTCTTT	CASSLVWVRGMNTEAFF
TRBJ1-1	-	TRBV20-1	-	TGCAGTCCGACTAGACCGGGAAACACTGAAGCTTTCTTT	CSPTRPGNTEAFF
TRBJ1-2	TRBD1	TRBV7-2	-	TGTGCCAGCAGCTCCCGGACAGGTCCTTATGGCTACACCTTC	CASSSRTGPYGYTF
TRBJ2-7	-	TRBV20-1	few	TGCAGTGCTAGAGACCGGCCTCATTTGGAGCAGTACTTC	CSARDRPHLEQYF
TRBJ2-7	-	TRBV7-2	few	TGTGCCAGCAGCTTAGTATTGTTTGACGAGCAGTACTTC	CASSLVLFDEQYF
TRBJ1-1	TRBD1	TRBV5-1	-	TGCGCCAGCAGCTTGGCCGGACAGGGGTTCACTGAAGCTTTCTTT	CASSLAGQGFTEAFF
TRBJ2-5	-	TRBV4-3	many	TGCGCCAGCAGCCATAGAGTGGCAGGGGGAGGAGAGACCCAGTACTTC	CASSHRVAGGGETQYF
TRBJ2-1	-	TRBV7-9	-	TGTGCCAGCAGCCCACCCGGGACCGCGGGACGATATCGGGAGCAGTTCTTC	CASSPPGTAGRYREQFF
TRBJ2-5	-	TRBV28	-	TGTGCCAGCAGTTTATTTAGAAAGACCCAGTACTTC	CASSLFRKTQYF
TRBJ2-5	TRBD2	TRBV7-7	-	TGTGCTAGCAGCCAAGGGGCGGGAGAAGCCGAGACCCAGTACTTC	CASSQGAGEAETQYF
TRBJ2-1	-	TRBV10-3	few	TGTGCCATCAGTGAGAAGGGGCCCTACAATGAGCAGTTCTTC	CAISEKGPYNEQFF
TRBJ2-1	TRBD2	TRBV18	few	TGTGCCAGCTCACCCCAACGGGCTAGCGGAACCTACAATGAGCAGTTCTTC	CASSPQRASGTYNEQFF
TRBJ1-1	TRBD1	TRBV7-9	few	TGTGCCAGCAGCTTAGCGAACACAGGGGATGCTTTCTTT	CASSLANTGDAFF
TRBJ2-7	-	TRBV4-3	-	TGCGCCAGCAGCCAGCATGAGGGGCGCGGCTACGAGCAGTACTTC	CASSQHEGRGYEQYF
TRBJ2-7	-	TRBV20-1	-	TGCAGTGCTACACTGATCTACGAGCAGTACTTC	CSATLIYEQYF
TRBJ2-7	-	TRBV10-3	many	TGTGCCATCAGTGAGTCAGAAGAGCAGTACTTC	CAISESEEQYF
TRBJ2-3	-	TRBV5-1	-	TGCGCCAGCAGCTTGAACCGCCCCGGGACAGATACGCAGTATTTT	CASSLNRPGTDTQYF
TRBJ1-1	-	TRBV28	-	TGTGCCAGCAGGTTAAAGCCTACTGAAGCTTTCTTT	CASRLKPTEAFF
TRBJ1-6	TRBD1	TRBV9	-	TGTGCCAGCAGGATGGGACAGGGCCTCTATAATTCACCCCTCCACTTT	CASRMGQGLYNSPLHF
TRBJ1-1	-	TRBV6-1	few	TGTGCCAGCATCCTCGACAGCTACACTGAAGCTTTCTTT	CASILDSYTEAFF
TRBJ1-2	TRBD1	TRBV3-1	-	TGTGCCAGCAGCACCCAACGGACAGGGGTTAGTTATGGCTACACCTTC	CASSTQRTGVSYGYTF
TRBJ1-1	-	TRBV5-1	-	TGCGCCAGCAGCCCGGAGGGGTTTTGGGTGAACACTGAAGCTTTCTTT	CASSPEGFWVNTEAFF
TRBJ2-7	-	TRBV12-3/TRBV12-4	-	TGTGCCAGCAGTATCAGGGAAAGATACGAGCAGTACTTC	CASSIRERYEQYF
TRBJ1-1	TRBD1	TRBV7-2	few	TGTGCCAGCAGCTTGTTAGGGGGCGAGGCTTTCTTT	CASSLLGGEAFF
TRBJ1-2	TRBD1	TRBV4-3	few	TGCGCCAGCAGCCAAGTACGGGCAGGGGGCCACTATGGCTACACCTTC	CASSQVRAGGHYGYTF
TRBJ2-7	-	TRBV5-1	few	TGCGCCAGCAGCTTGGGCGGGACAAAGGCCTACGAGCAGTACTTC	CASSLGGTKAYEQYF
TRBJ2-3	-	TRBV28	few	TGTGCCAGCAGTTTATCAACAGGGCGGTGGGGAGATACGCAGTATTTT	CASSLSTGRWGDTQYF
TRBJ2-2	TRBD2	TRBV29-1	-	TGCAGCGTCGCCAGAAGGACTAGCGGGAGTACCGGGGAGCTGTTTTTT	CSVARRTSGSTGELFF
TRBJ2-3	-	TRBV2	-	TGTGCCAGCACGACTAGGGGGCTAGGCGGGAGAGGTGCGATAGATACGCAGTATTTT	CASTTRGLGGRGAIDTQYF
TRBJ2-7	TRBD1	TRBV6-1	few	TGTGCCAGCAGCTCGATAGGGACAGGGCTGGGGATCGAGCAGTACTTC	CASSSIGTGLGIEQYF